Sequencing of this TCR beta chain was carried out in a study of cytomegalovirus exposure and HLA in healthy donors. Looking at the study overall: Counted in an early data release were 75 million to 85 million unique TCRs from HLA-typed donors.

Primers included in the PCR were 60 Vbeta and 13 Jbeta primers. Libraries were prepared by immunoSEQ multiplex PCR; TCRdb keeps only in-frame clonotypes and omits some of them. In the table there are around 90,000 clones, roughly nine tenths of which are singletons. The V segment lost 3 bases and the J segment 1 base; nucleotides outside the gene matches: 6. The V gene's germline CDR1 is SGHRS and CDR2 YFSETQ. CDR3 length equals 15 residues. In this sample, this clone turned up once. Input material: PBMCs. This chain joins TRBV5-1 and TRBJ1-1; 7 nucleotides match TRBD1. The sequence derives from a man younger than 40 in good health and CMV-seropositive. The DNA for the CDR3 is TGCGCCAGCAGCTCGACAGGGTTTGGGAACACTGAAGCTTTCTTT. Translating gives CASSSTGFGNTEAFF. Filled out from reference TRBV5-1 and TRBJ1-1, the complete variable domain reads KAGVTQTPRYLIKTRGQQVTLSCSPISGHRSVSWYQQTPGQGLQFLFEYFSETQRNKGNFPGRFSGRQFSNSRSEMNVSTLELGDSALYLCASSSTGFGNTEAFFGQGTRLTVV.